These 20 T cell receptor beta chains were all obtained from the same sample, sequenced in a study of CD8 T cells in Susac syndrome. An input of roughly 0.5 to 1 ug of RNA was subjected to reverse transcription using random hexamers. Using its own MiXCR run on the immunoSEQ multiplex PCR reads, TCRdb lists one record per CDR3 protein. The data contain roughly 170,000 distinct CDR3 sequences, approximately 95% of them seen just once; the ten biggest clones take up under 0.095%. The specimen sequenced was CD4+ T cells from PBMCs. Receptors were obtained from a human donor with multiple sclerosis.

The chain recombines TRBV15 with TRBJ2-5; D not certain. Germline CDR1 and CDR2: LNHNV and YYDKDF (reference sequence). V lost 0 bases, J lost 1 base, and 9 bases lay in between. This CDR3 is built from 15 residues. CDR3: CATSRDAQIQETQYF. CDR3 DNA sequence: TGTGCCACCAGCAGAGATGCACAGATCCAAGAGACCCAGTACTTC.

The chain has TRBV20-1 and TRBJ1-2, with TRBD1 identical over 7 bases. The length of the CDR3 is 12 residues. Trimming cost V 3 bases and J 6 bases; bases outside gene matches: 4. Germline values: CDR1 DFQATT, CDR2 SNEGSKA (reference sequence). CDR3 protein: CSARDRTNGYTF. The CDR3, as DNA: TGCAGTGCTAGGGACAGGACGAATGGCTACACCTTC.

The chain couples TRBV29-1 to TRBJ2-3; 8 nucleotides match TRBD2. J lost 4 bases, V lost 5 bases, and 8 bases had no gene match. The CDR3 runs to 14 residues. CDR1 is SQVTM, CDR2 ANQGSEA, per germline. The CDR3 loop is CSVMRAGVADTQYF. DNA for the CDR3: TGCAGCGTTATGAGAGCGGGAGTAGCAGATACGCAGTATTTT.

The chain uses TRBV4-3 and TRBJ2-1, with D possibly TRBD2 on 6 matching bases. The CDR3 spans 16 residues. The V gene lost 3 bases and the J gene lost 4 bases, with 16 bases spanning the gap. Germline V CDR1 and CDR2: LGHNA, YSLEER. The CDR3 spells CASSQGRRAPYNEQFF. For the CDR3, the DNA is TGCGCCAGCAGCCAGGGGAGGAGAGCGCCTTACAATGAGCAGTTCTTC.

The chain is built from TRBV6-6 and TRBJ1-1; D uncertain. The V end was cut by 8 bases, the J end by 9 bases, with 13 bases between. The germline V gene has CDR1 MNHNY and CDR2 SVGAGI (reference sequence). The CDR3 sequence is 11 residues long. The CDR3 loop reads CASGEGYKAFF. CDR3 nucleotides: TGTGCCAGCGGTGAGGGTTACAAAGCTTTCTTT.

In this sample, this clonotype turned up once. The chain joins TRBV5-1 to TRBJ1-5; tentative D call: TRBD1 (6 bases). CDR1 and CDR2 from the germline V gene are SGHRS and YFSETQ. Trimming pared 4 bases from V and 3 bases from J, leaving 17 bases between. The CDR3 runs 16 residues. The CDR3 here is CASSPGAPAFNQPQHF. CDR3 DNA: TGCGCCAGCAGCCCAGGGGCCCCGGCGTTCAATCAGCCCCAGCATTTT.

The genes are TRBV5-1 and TRBJ2-3, with 8 positions matching TRBD2. The CDR3 length is 15 residues. Germline-derived CDR1 and CDR2 are SGHRS and YFSETQ. V was clipped by 6 bases and J by 0 bases; unmatched bases: 6. This CDR3 is CASNRLAPSTDTQYF. The CDR3, as DNA: TGCGCCAGCAACCGACTAGCGCCTAGCACAGATACGCAGTATTTT.

This clonotype was seen more than once but under ten times. The CDR3 spells CASSYQPRDQPQHF. CDR3 DNA sequence: TGTGCCAGCAGTTACCAACCGAGGGACCAGCCCCAGCATTTT. J is TRBJ1-5 and V is TRBV6-5; possible D gene TRBD1, 5 bases. V was shortened by 2 bases and J by 7 bases, with 12 bases between the two germline ends. This CDR3 spans 14 amino acids. Per the germline V gene, CDR1 is MNHEY and CDR2 is SVGAGI.

The chain combines TRBV11-2 with TRBJ2-7; D possibly uses TRBD1 or TRBD2 (6 bases each). V gave up 6 bases and J gave up 0 bases, with 15 bases separating them. The germline V gene has CDR1 SGHAT and CDR2 FQNNGV. The CDR3 is made up of 15 amino acids. CDR3 loop: CASRPEGGLSYEQYF. The CDR3, as DNA: TGTGCCAGCAGACCCGAGGGGGGTCTCTCCTACGAGCAGTACTTC.

The chain employs TRBV5-1 and TRBJ2-6, with D maybe TRBD1 (6 bases). The length of the CDR3 is 19 residues. The germline gives CDR1 SGHRS, CDR2 YFSETQ. Trimming took 0 bases from V and 0 from J, leaving 16 bases between them. DNA of the CDR3: TGCGCCAGCAGCTTGGGCCCCCAGGGGACGAGCTCTGGGGCCAACGTCCTGACTTTC. Translation: CASSLGPQGTSSGANVLTF.

The rearrangement links TRBV12-3 or TRBV12-4 to TRBJ1-5, with D unclear. The CDR3 is 11 amino acids. The V end lost 3 bases, the J end lost 11 bases, and 8 bases lay between the germline ends. This CDR3 is CASSLGLAQHF. Here the CDR3 DNA reads TGTGCCAGCAGTTTGGGTCTGGCCCAGCATTTT.

This chain joins TRBV4-2 and TRBJ1-1; 8 bases align to TRBD1. Germline lookup yields CDR1 LGHNA and CDR2 YNFKEQ. With 5 bases clipped from V and 5 bases from J, the junction kept 10 bases outside the gene matches. The CDR3 consists of 15 residues. The DNA of the CDR3 is TGTGCCAGCAGCACCCGGACAGGGAGTAGGACTGAAGCTTTCTTT. Protein: CASSTRTGSRTEAFF.

The chain recombines TRBV27 with TRBJ2-5; D not certain. V was cut by 5 bases and J by 5 bases, with 12 bases left in between. CDR3 length equals 13 residues. The germline CDR1 and CDR2 sequences are MNHEY and SMNVEV (reference sequence). The CDR3 loop is CASSRGMAETQYF. The CDR3 DNA follows: TGTGCCAGCAGTCGAGGTATGGCGGAGACCCAGTACTTC.

The chain is built from TRBV19 and TRBJ2-7; TRBD1 agrees at 10 bases. CDR3 size: 13 residues. The V segment lost 7 bases and the J segment 2 bases; nucleotides outside the gene matches: 2. Germline V gene lookup returns CDR1 LNHDA and CDR2 SQIVND (reference sequence). The CDR3 loop is CASKGQGTYEQYF. CDR3 nucleotide sequence: TGTGCCAGTAAGGGACAGGGGACCTACGAGCAGTACTTC.

The chain carries TRBV6-1 and TRBJ1-2, with D hard to call. Per the germline V gene, CDR1 is MNHNS and CDR2 is SASEGT. The CDR3 runs to 16 residues. The germline V and J ends were trimmed by 4 bases and 2 bases, with 17 bases remaining between them. CDR3 bases: TGTGCCAGCAGTGTCTTTAGGACGTTGGGAAACTATGGCTACACCTTC. It yields the protein CASSVFRTLGNYGYTF.

The V gene is TRBV12-5, the J gene TRBJ2-1; 8 bases are a match to TRBD1. The ends lost 6 bases at V and 11 bases at J; junction bases unmatched: 6. Germline V gene lookup returns CDR1 LGHNT and CDR2 FRNRAP. The CDR3 totals 12 residues. Written as DNA, the CDR3 is TGTGCTAGTGGCTTCGGACAGGGCCAGCAGTTCTTC. Its translation: CASGFGQGQQFF.

The chain uses TRBV6-1 and TRBJ2-3, with D unresolved. The CDR3 sequence is 14 residues long. From germline, CDR1 is MNHNS and CDR2 SASEGT. Trimming took 7 bases from V and 1 from J, leaving 12 bases between them. CDR3 region: CASNLIEGTDTQYF. Written as DNA, the CDR3 is TGTGCCAGCAATTTGATCGAGGGCACAGATACGCAGTATTTT.

The chain joins TRBV19 to TRBJ1-5; D possibly corresponds to TRBD1 (5 bases). Per the germline V gene, CDR1 is LNHDA and CDR2 is SQIVND (reference sequence). The CDR3 runs to 14 residues. Trimming cost V 5 bases and J 5 bases, with 13 bases left between them. This chain's CDR3 is CASSLHRPDQPQHF. CDR3 bases: TGTGCCAGTAGTCTTCACAGGCCTGATCAGCCCCAGCATTTT.

The rearrangement joins TRBV19 to TRBJ1-5; no definite D call. Deletions cut 6 bases from V and 0 bases from J, with 6 bases between. CDR1 and CDR2 (germline): LNHDA, SQIVND (reference sequence). CDR3 length equals 13 residues. The CDR3: CASRWNSNQPQHF. In DNA, the CDR3 is TGTGCCAGTAGGTGGAATAGCAATCAGCCCCAGCATTTT.

V usage is TRBV19 and J usage is TRBJ2-4, with D unclear. CDR1 and CDR2 (germline): LNHDA, SQIVND (reference sequence). The CDR3 is made up of 14 amino acids. V shed 1 base and J shed 7 bases, with 11 bases lying between them. The CDR3 reads CASSIVEDRNIQYF. In DNA, the CDR3 is TGTGCCAGTAGTATAGTAGAAGATCGGAACATTCAGTACTTC.